The T cell receptor beta chain described here comes from a study of OX40 agonist ivuxolimab in advanced cancers. Study summary: Ivuxolimab was delivered to patients intravenously every 2 weeks at doses spanning 0.01 to 10 mg/kg. The study enrolled dose-escalation patients with hepatocellular carcinoma, melanoma, renal cell or head and neck cancer.

The protocol was immunoSEQ multiplex PCR, while the TCRdb copy is restricted to in-frame clones and leaves out a portion. The sample has fewer than 100,000 clones, about 89% seen once. There are 16 residues in the CDR3. CDR1 MNHEY and CDR2 SMNVEV come from the germline V gene (reference sequence). The V end was cut by 7 bases, the J end by 2 bases, with 19 bases between. The V gene is TRBV27, the J gene TRBJ2-3; D is possibly TRBD1 or TRBD2 (5 bases each). The TCR originated in an adult with an advanced solid tumor such as melanoma, head and neck, liver or kidney cancer. The source material was CD4+ or CD8+ T cells sorted from blood, sampled in a trial of the OX40 agonist ivuxolimab. CDR3 loop: CASMLWGSGFTDTQYF. The CDR3 DNA sequence: TGTGCCAGCATGCTTTGGGGGAGCGGATTCACAGATACGCAGTATTTT.